The source of this T cell receptor beta chain is a study of shared clonotypes between healthy human individuals. Study conclusions and caveats: The researchers took only blood, and tissue repertoires probably look different.

In the original workflow: Junction-only immunoSEQ sequences carried no quality scores, so filtering differed. Using immunoSEQ multiplex PCR, the repertoire was profiled, and TCRdb retains in-frame clones only, with some absent. That table furnishes V, J and clone size, whereas the DNA furnished D and trimming. Of over a million clones listed, approximately 97% are singletons. On this clone itself: What it binds is unknown.

Germline V gene sequence: CDR1 WNHNN, CDR2 SYGVQD (reference sequence). V dropped 8 bases and J dropped 0 bases, with 15 bases sitting between them. CDR3 length: 15 residues. Sequencing was performed on naive CD4+ T cells sorted from blood. The subset was: CD45RA+ positively selected. The chain couples TRBV10-1 to TRBJ2-3, with D perhaps TRBD2 (6 bases). This receptor was identified in a young man in good health. CDR3 DNA sequence: TGCGCCAGCTCCTCGATGGCGGGGAGCACAGATACGCAGTATTTT. It codes for CASSSMAGSTDTQYF.